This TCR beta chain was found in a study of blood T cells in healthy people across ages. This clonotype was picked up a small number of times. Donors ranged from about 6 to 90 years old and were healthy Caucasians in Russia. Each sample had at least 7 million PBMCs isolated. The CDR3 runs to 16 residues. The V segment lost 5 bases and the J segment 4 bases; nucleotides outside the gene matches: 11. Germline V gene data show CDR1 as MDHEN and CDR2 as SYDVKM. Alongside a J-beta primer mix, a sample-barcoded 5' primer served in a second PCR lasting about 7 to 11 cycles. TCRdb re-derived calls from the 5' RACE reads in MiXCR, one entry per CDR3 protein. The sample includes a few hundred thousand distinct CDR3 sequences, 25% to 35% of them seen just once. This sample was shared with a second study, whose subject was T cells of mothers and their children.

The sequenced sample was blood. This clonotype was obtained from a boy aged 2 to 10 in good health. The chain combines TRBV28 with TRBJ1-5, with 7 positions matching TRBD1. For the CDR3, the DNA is TGTGCCAGCAGTCCTACAGGGGCCCTTTTAAATCAGCCCCAGCATTTT. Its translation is CASSPTGALLNQPQHF.